This entry lists 28 T cell receptor beta chains sequenced from one sample in a study of neurological immune-mediated disorders. Via MiXCR, TCRdb re-called the 5' RACE reads, giving one row per CDR3 protein. Here the sample spans about 80,000 distinct CDR3 sequences, approximately 5% being singletons. The sequenced sample consisted of PBMCs. These receptors were taken from a woman younger than 45 with multiple sclerosis.

This clonotype was seen many times. The J gene is TRBJ1-1, the V gene TRBV3-1; possible D gene TRBD1, 6 bases. This CDR3 is built from 15 residues. V lost 1 base to trimming and J lost 8 bases, with 17 bases between them. Germline CDR1 LGHDT, CDR2 YNNKEL (reference sequence). The CDR3 spells CASSQALSGQGEAFF. The CDR3 nucleotides are TGTGCCAGCAGCCAAGCCCTCTCTGGGCAGGGGGAAGCTTTCTTT.

There are a few counts of this clonotype. The rearrangement joins TRBV20-1 to TRBJ1-1, with a weak D call TRBD1 (5 bases). V was clipped by 0 bases and J by 10 bases, with 15 bases between them. The CDR3 runs 13 residues. Germline CDR1 is DFQATT and CDR2 is SNEGSKA (reference sequence). CDR3 DNA: TGCAGTGCTAGAGATTTGGGGGGGACTCGAGCTTTCTTT. The encoded protein is CSARDLGGTRAFF.

This clonotype showed up many times. The rearrangement links TRBV20-1 to TRBJ2-7, with D possibly being TRBD2 (7 bases). The germline V gene has CDR1 DFQATT and CDR2 SNEGSKA (reference sequence). Trimming removed 6 bases from V and 7 bases from J, with 19 bases in between. The CDR3 covers 13 residues. The CDR3 region has the DNA TGCAGTGCCGAAGGGGGGGGTGGAATTGAGCAGTACTTC. The encoded protein is CSAEGGGGIEQYF.

The chain recombines TRBV12-3 or TRBV12-4 with TRBJ2-1; D is possibly TRBD1 (5 bases). The length of the CDR3 is 14 residues. The V end was cut by 2 bases, the J end by 9 bases, with 14 bases between. The CDR3 loop is CASSLSQGVSEQFF. Here the CDR3 DNA reads TGTGCCAGCAGTTTATCGCAGGGTGTAAGTGAGCAGTTCTTC.

This clonotype was picked up a small number of times. The chain uses TRBV5-1 and TRBJ1-2; 9 bases are shared with TRBD1. Losses at the gene ends were 5 bases for V and 6 bases for J; bases not matched to a gene: 2. The CDR3 loop spans 12 amino acids. CDR1 SGHRS and CDR2 YFSETQ come from the germline V gene. This CDR3 is CASRRDRDGYTF. The CDR3 DNA follows: TGCGCCAGCAGGAGGGACAGGGATGGCTACACCTTC.

At least ten counts were recorded for this clonotype. The CDR3 is CSAGSGVNSYNEQFF. In nucleotides, the CDR3 is TGCAGTGCTGGGAGCGGGGTTAACTCCTACAATGAGCAGTTCTTC. V gene TRBV20-1 combines with J gene TRBJ2-1, with TRBD2 identical over 7 bases. Per the germline V gene, CDR1 is DFQATT and CDR2 is SNEGSKA (reference sequence). The J segment lost 0 bases and the V segment lost 5 bases, leaving 7 bases of the junction unmatched. The CDR3 has 15 residues.

This clonotype was detected many times. J is TRBJ1-5 and V is TRBV12-3 or TRBV12-4; D is perhaps TRBD1 (5 bases). The CDR3 has 13 residues. The ends were cut back, 3 bases at V and 5 bases at J, with 8 bases in the middle. The CDR3 protein is CASSLRGDQPQHF. The CDR3 DNA sequence: TGTGCCAGCAGTTTGAGGGGCGATCAGCCCCAGCATTTT.

This clonotype showed up just a few times. The V and J genes are TRBV10-3 and TRBJ2-1; tentatively, D is TRBD2 (6 bases). This CDR3 contains 15 residues. Germline-derived CDR1 and CDR2 are ENHRY and SYGVKD. V was clipped by 3 bases and J by 0 bases, with 9 bases between them. As DNA, the CDR3 is TGTGCCATCAGTGAAGGGCGGGACTCCTACAATGAGCAGTTCTTC. Residues: CAISEGRDSYNEQFF.

This clonotype was recorded at least ten times. CDR3 loop: CASTAQGYEQYF. The CDR3 region has the DNA TGTGCCAGCACGGCACAGGGTTACGAGCAGTACTTC. The chain links TRBV12-3 or TRBV12-4 to TRBJ2-7, with D possibly TRBD1 on 6 matching bases. Trimming took off 7 bases at V and 4 bases at J, with 11 bases between the two ends. The length of the CDR3 is 12 residues.

This clonotype was picked up a small number of times. One end of the junction varies from germline; a read error may be responsible. The genes are TRBV5-1 and TRBJ2-1; TRBD2 matches 10 bases. The CDR3 consists of 12 residues. CDR1 SGHRS and CDR2 YFSETQ come from the germline V gene. The CDR3 DNA reads as TGTGCCAGCAGCTCACCGGGACTAGCGCCGTTCTTC. Protein sequence: CASSSPGLAPFF. Looking up the rest from reference TRBV5-1 and TRBJ2-1 gives the full variable domain: KAGVTQTPRYLIKTRGQQVTLSCSPISGHRSVSWYQQTPGQGLQFLFEYFSETQRNKGNFPGRFSGRQFSNSRSEMNVSTLELGDSALYLCASSSPGLAPFFGPGTRLTVL.

This clonotype was recorded at least ten times. This chain joins TRBV2 and TRBJ1-5; 10 bases are shared with TRBD1. Germline V gene sequence: CDR1 SNHLY, CDR2 FYNNEI. The CDR3 spans 14 residues. With V trimmed by 3 bases and J by 7 bases, 3 bases remained unmatched. The CDR3 sequence is CASSDRDRGQPQHF. The DNA for the CDR3 is TGTGCCAGCAGTGACCGGGACAGGGGACAGCCCCAGCATTTT.

There are many counts of this clonotype. The V gene is TRBV6-1, the J gene TRBJ2-7; tentatively, D is TRBD1 or TRBD2 (6 bases each). V gave up 7 bases and J gave up 3 bases, with 13 bases separating them. The CDR3 has 13 residues. CDR1 MNHNS and CDR2 SASEGT come from the germline V gene. The CDR3: CASNWGAGYEQYV. The CDR3 coding sequence is TGTGCCAGCAACTGGGGGGCAGGCTACGAGCAGTACGTC.

Ten or more counts support this clonotype. In nucleotides, the CDR3 is TGTGCCAGCAGTCAAATTGGGGCAGTGCAAGAGACCCAGTACTTC. It is translated as CASSQIGAVQETQYF. The rearrangement joins TRBV27 to TRBJ2-5; the D gene is possibly TRBD1 (5 bases). CDR1 is MNHEY, CDR2 SMNVEV, per germline (reference sequence). The V end lost 5 bases, the J end lost 2 bases, and 15 bases lay between the germline ends. The CDR3 consists of 15 residues.

This clonotype was counted at least ten times. This chain links TRBV5-1 with TRBJ2-1; 15 positions agree with TRBD2. V dropped 3 bases and J dropped 7; count of bases not matched to a gene: 8. Germline V gives CDR1 SGHRS, CDR2 YFSETQ. The CDR3 spans 17 residues. Written as DNA, the CDR3 is TGCGCCAGCAGCTCCGGGACTAGCGGGAGGAGTAGGAATGAGCAGTTCTTC. Translation: CASSSGTSGRSRNEQFF.

This clonotype was observed a few times. The CDR3 protein is CATSDSGTGRTGELFF. The CDR3 coding sequence is TGTGCCACCAGTGATTCCGGGACAGGGCGGACCGGGGAGCTGTTTTTT. The rearrangement links TRBV24-1 to TRBJ2-2; 9 bases fit TRBD1. This CDR3 has 16 amino acids. Germline trimming cut 2 bases from V and 5 bases from J; bases unmatched to any gene: 5. Germline values: CDR1 KGHDR, CDR2 SFDVKD.

This clonotype was observed many times. V gene TRBV12-3 or TRBV12-4 combines with J gene TRBJ2-5; 8 positions agree with TRBD2. V lost 3 bases, J lost 7 bases, and 7 bases stayed unmatched. This CDR3 is built from 14 residues. The CDR3 DNA reads TGTGCCAGCAGTTTCAGCGGGGGAGGCGTGACCCAGTACTTC. Translation: CASSFSGGGVTQYF.

At least ten counts were recorded for this clonotype. The chain links TRBV6-5 to TRBJ2-7, with 7 bases lining up with TRBD1. V dropped 2 bases and J dropped 0; count of bases not matched to a gene: 4. This CDR3 contains 15 residues. CDR1 and CDR2 from the germline V gene are MNHEY and SVGAGI. CDR3 loop: CASSYAGGSSYEQYF. Here the CDR3 DNA reads TGTGCCAGCAGTTACGCAGGGGGTAGCTCCTACGAGCAGTACTTC.

There are many counts of this clonotype. The chain combines TRBV12-3 or TRBV12-4 with TRBJ2-1; D is perhaps TRBD2 (6 bases). V lost 4 bases and J lost 4, with 8 bases in between. This CDR3 is built from 13 residues. The DNA of the CDR3 is TGTGCCAGCAGTTGGGACTCGTACAATGAGCAGTTCTTC. Amino acid sequence: CASSWDSYNEQFF.

The V call is TRBV19, the J call TRBJ2-7, with 10 bases lining up with TRBD2. After removal of 1 base from V and 6 bases from J, the junction contained 0 bases not matched to a gene. The CDR3 consists of 13 residues. CDR1 is LNHDA, CDR2 SQIVND, per germline (reference sequence). In nucleotides, the CDR3 is TGTGCCAGTAGTATAGCTAGCGGGAGCGAGCAGTACTTC. Encoded protein: CASSIASGSEQYF.

A remark on this clonotype: A much more abundant neighbour one base away suggests this may be a read error. The J gene is TRBJ1-5, the V gene TRBV7-2; D uncertain. The CDR3 loop spans 13 amino acids. Germline lookup yields CDR1 SGHTA and CDR2 FQGNSA. This CDR3 is CARSLWINQPQHF. DNA of the CDR3: TGTGCCAGAAGCTTATGGATCAATCAGCCCCAGCATTTT.

Many counts were recorded for this clonotype. J is TRBJ2-1 and V is TRBV6-5; 13 positions agree with TRBD2. Trimming took 4 bases from V and 5 from J; bases not matched to a gene: 2. The CDR3 consists of 15 residues. Germline CDR1 is MNHEY and CDR2 is SVGAGI. The CDR3 region has the DNA TGTGCCAGCAGTTCTGGGACTAGCGGGAACAATGAGCAGTTCTTC. It is translated as CASSSGTSGNNEQFF.

This clonotype was counted many times. V usage is TRBV5-1 and J usage is TRBJ2-1; D unresolved. Germline V gene data show CDR1 as SGHRS and CDR2 as YFSETQ. Trimming pared 4 bases from V and 5 bases from J, leaving 4 bases between. This CDR3 contains 11 residues. Here the CDR3 reads CASSPNNEQFF. The CDR3 bases are TGCGCCAGCAGCCCCAACAATGAGCAGTTCTTC.

This clonotype was detected only a few times. The rearrangement joins TRBV6-5 to TRBJ2-1, with 7 bases lining up with TRBD1. Trimming at V came to 2 bases and at J to 4 bases, leaving 2 bases not matched to a gene. Per the germline V gene, CDR1 is MNHEY and CDR2 is SVGAGI. The CDR3 has 14 residues. DNA of the CDR3: TGTGCCAGCAGTTACGACAGGGATTACAATGAGCAGTTCTTC. Translation gives CASSYDRDYNEQFF.

This clonotype showed up many times. V and J are TRBV10-1 and TRBJ2-7; D possibly corresponds to TRBD1 (6 bases). This CDR3 region has 17 residues. V was trimmed by 4 bases and J by 2 bases, leaving 21 bases between them. CDR1 and CDR2 (germline): WNHNN, SYGVQD (reference sequence). Written as DNA, the CDR3 is TGCGCCAGCAGTGGATCAACAGGGAAAGTAATTACCTACGAGCAGTACTTC. This encodes CASSGSTGKVITYEQYF.

This clonotype has ten or more counts. The chain uses TRBV20-1 and TRBJ2-1; the match to TRBD2 covers 11 bases. The germline gives CDR1 DFQATT, CDR2 SNEGSKA (reference sequence). The V gene end was trimmed by 2 bases and the J gene end by 6 bases; junction bases not matched to a gene: 0. The CDR3 sequence is 13 residues long. CDR3 in DNA: TGCAGTGCTAGACTAGCGGGAGGCAATGAGCAGTTCTTC. Amino acids: CSARLAGGNEQFF.

This clonotype showed up many times. V usage is TRBV5-1 and J usage is TRBJ1-3; D is unresolved. The CDR3 sequence is 14 residues long. Trimming cost V 4 bases and J 6 bases, with 14 bases left between them. CDR1 is SGHRS and CDR2 is YFSETQ in the germline V gene. The CDR3 loop reads CASSTNGGLNTIYF. DNA of the CDR3: TGCGCCAGCAGCACGAACGGAGGGTTAAACACCATATATTTT.

This clonotype was detected a few times. V is TRBV24-1 and J is TRBJ2-5; D might be TRBD1 or TRBD2, each matching 5 bases. Germline CDR1 reads KGHDR; CDR2 reads SFDVKD. V was pared by 0 bases and J by 4 bases, with 5 bases between. CDR3 length: 13 amino acids. The CDR3 coding sequence is TGTGCCACCAGTGATTTGGGGGGAGAGACCCAGTACTTC. Protein sequence: CATSDLGGETQYF.

V gene TRBV5-1 combines with J gene TRBJ2-7, with a tentative D call TRBD2 (6 bases). The germline CDR1 and CDR2 sequences are SGHRS and YFSETQ. The length of the CDR3 is 14 residues. V lost 3 bases to trimming and J lost 3 bases, with 13 bases between them. DNA of the CDR3: TGCGCCAGCAGCTCCCGGGTCGGGGGCTACGAGCAGTACTTC. Translating it yields CASSSRVGGYEQYF. Supplemented by reference TRBV5-1 and TRBJ2-7, the full variable domain reads KAGVTQTPRYLIKTRGQQVTLSCSPISGHRSVSWYQQTPGQGLQFLFEYFSETQRNKGNFPGRFSGRQFSNSRSEMNVSTLELGDSALYLCASSSRVGGYEQYFGPGTRLTVT.